This note documents a single T cell receptor (beta chain) sequence. This entry is derived from a study of T cell responses to AZD1222 COVID-19 vaccine. This CDR3 has 12 residues. The V gene lost 7 bases and the J gene lost 2 bases, with 8 bases spanning the gap. Germline V gene data show CDR1 as KGHSH and CDR2 as LQKENI. Measured with immunoSEQ multiplex PCR; TCRdb has only the in-frame clones, and not every one. There are approximately 64,000 clones in the sample; 84% occur only once, and over 8% lies in the top ten. This chain joins TRBV18 and TRBJ2-5, with a possible D match to TRBD2 (6 bases). This TCR came from an adult in good health. The sample here was peripheral blood, taken on day 0 of AZD1222 vaccination. DNA for the CDR3: TGTGCCAGCTACCGGGAGCAAGAGACCCAGTACTTC. Residues: CASYREQETQYF.